These 3 T cell receptor beta chains were sequenced from one sample in a study of T cell responses to AZD1222 COVID-19 vaccine. Some clones are missing from TCRdb's copy, which holds only in-frame ones; the method was immunoSEQ multiplex PCR. The table shows around 58,000 clones, with about 86% occurring only once. The specimen was peripheral blood, collected on day 0 of AZD1222 vaccination. The receptor source for this set is an adult in good health.

The CDR3 sequence is CASSKGLEGYTF. In nucleotides, the CDR3 is TGTGCCAGCAGCAAAGGACTCGAGGGCTACACCTTC. V usage is TRBV7-8 and J usage is TRBJ1-2; D call uncertain. Trimming left V 5 bases short and J 8 bases short, with 12 bases between. From germline, CDR1 is SGHVS and CDR2 FQNEAQ. The CDR3 has 12 residues.

This chain joins TRBV7-9 and TRBJ1-2; possibly TRBD1 for D (5 bases). Trimming pared 5 bases from V and 4 bases from J, leaving 11 bases between. The CDR3 covers 13 residues. Germline CDR1 SEHNR, CDR2 FQNEAQ (reference sequence). The CDR3 here is CASSQEGFYGYTF. The CDR3 bases are TGTGCCAGCAGCCAAGAGGGGTTCTATGGCTACACCTTC.

The genes are TRBV2 and TRBJ2-7; unclear D gene. Trimming left V 7 bases short and J 6 bases short, with 13 bases between. Germline CDR1 reads SNHLY; CDR2 reads FYNNEI. This CDR3 contains 12 residues. The CDR3 loop reads CASNSRLSEQYF. DNA for the CDR3: TGTGCCAGCAACTCGAGGCTCTCCGAGCAGTACTTC.